This passage covers 2 T cell receptor beta chains from one sample sequenced in a study of T-cell reconstitution after alpha-beta-depleted transplantation in children. The authors prepared the TCRbeta library with unique molecular identifiers. MiXCR, run by TCRdb on the PCR reads, gives a single entry per CDR3 protein. The table includes about 600,000 distinct CDR3 sequences, roughly a tenth detected once. The source material was PBMCs from the stem cell graft donor, sampled from the stem cell graft. These receptor sequences come from a human donor who donated a stem cell graft to a child with acute myeloid leukemia.

The table lists this clonotype with a few counts. V gene TRBV9 combines with J gene TRBJ1-4; TRBD1 might be the D (6 bases). V lost 7 bases and J 5 bases, leaving 15 bases between the germline ends. Germline V gives CDR1 SGDLS, CDR2 YYNGEE. The CDR3 extends over 14 amino acids. The CDR3 region is CASGGINPNEKLFF. The CDR3 DNA follows: TGTGCCAGCGGGGGCATAAACCCCAATGAAAAACTGTTTTTT.

V and J are TRBV6-1 and TRBJ2-7; TRBD1 aligns across 8 bases. This CDR3 is built from 15 residues. CDR1 is MNHNS, CDR2 SASEGT, per germline. Trimming cost V 4 bases and J 3 bases; bases outside gene matches: 8. CDR3 coding DNA: TGTGCCAGCAGTGCCGCCGGGACAGGTCACTACGAGCAGTACTTC. This encodes CASSAAGTGHYEQYF.